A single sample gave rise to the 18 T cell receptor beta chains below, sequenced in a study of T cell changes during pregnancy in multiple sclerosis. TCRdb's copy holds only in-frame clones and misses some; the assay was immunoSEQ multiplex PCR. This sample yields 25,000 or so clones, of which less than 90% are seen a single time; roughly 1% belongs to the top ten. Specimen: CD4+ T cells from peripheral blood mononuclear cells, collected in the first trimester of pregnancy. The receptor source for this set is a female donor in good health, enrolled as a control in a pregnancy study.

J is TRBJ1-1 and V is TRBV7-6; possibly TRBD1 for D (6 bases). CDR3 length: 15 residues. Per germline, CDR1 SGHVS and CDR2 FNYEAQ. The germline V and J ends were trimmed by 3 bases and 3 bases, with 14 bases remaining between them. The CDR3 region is CASSFRRQGYTEAFF. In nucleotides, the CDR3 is TGTGCCAGCAGCTTCCGGAGGCAGGGGTACACTGAAGCTTTCTTT.

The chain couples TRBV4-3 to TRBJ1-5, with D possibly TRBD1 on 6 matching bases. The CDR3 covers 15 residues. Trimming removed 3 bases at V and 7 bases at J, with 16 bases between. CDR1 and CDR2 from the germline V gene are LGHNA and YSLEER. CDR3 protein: CASSQTHTGFQPQHF. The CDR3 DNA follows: TGCGCCAGCAGCCAGACCCACACAGGGTTCCAGCCCCAGCATTTT.

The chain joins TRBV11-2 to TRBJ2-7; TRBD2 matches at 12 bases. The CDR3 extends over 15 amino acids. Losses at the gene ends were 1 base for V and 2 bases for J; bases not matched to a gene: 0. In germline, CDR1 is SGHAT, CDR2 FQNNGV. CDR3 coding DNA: TGTGCCAGCAGCTTAGGGACTAGCGGGACCTACGAGCAGTACTTC. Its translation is CASSLGTSGTYEQYF.

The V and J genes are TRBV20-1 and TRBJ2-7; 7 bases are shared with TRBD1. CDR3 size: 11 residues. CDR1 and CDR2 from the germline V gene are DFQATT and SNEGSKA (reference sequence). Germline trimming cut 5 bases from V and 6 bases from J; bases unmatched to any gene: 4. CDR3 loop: CSAAQGSEQYF. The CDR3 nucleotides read TGCAGTGCTGCACAGGGGAGCGAGCAGTACTTC.

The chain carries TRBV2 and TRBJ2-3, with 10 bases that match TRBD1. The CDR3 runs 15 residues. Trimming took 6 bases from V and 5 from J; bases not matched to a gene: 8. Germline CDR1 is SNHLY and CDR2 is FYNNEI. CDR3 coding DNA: TGTGCCAGCAGCCCTGGGACAGGGGAGGGAGATACGCAGTATTTT. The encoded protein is CASSPGTGEGDTQYF.

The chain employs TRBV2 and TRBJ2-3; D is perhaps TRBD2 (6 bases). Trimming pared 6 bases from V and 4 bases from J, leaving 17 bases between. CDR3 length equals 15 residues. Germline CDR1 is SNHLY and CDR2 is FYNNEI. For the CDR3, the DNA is TGTGCCAGCAGAGTACTAGCAGCAAGGTCAGATACGCAGTATTTT. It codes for CASRVLAARSDTQYF.

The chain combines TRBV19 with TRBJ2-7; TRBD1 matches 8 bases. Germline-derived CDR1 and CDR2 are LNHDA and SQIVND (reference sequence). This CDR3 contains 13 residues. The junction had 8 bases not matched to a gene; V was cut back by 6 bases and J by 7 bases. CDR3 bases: TGTGCCAGTAGCACCCAGGGGGCGCGTGAGCAGTACTTC. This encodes CASSTQGAREQYF.

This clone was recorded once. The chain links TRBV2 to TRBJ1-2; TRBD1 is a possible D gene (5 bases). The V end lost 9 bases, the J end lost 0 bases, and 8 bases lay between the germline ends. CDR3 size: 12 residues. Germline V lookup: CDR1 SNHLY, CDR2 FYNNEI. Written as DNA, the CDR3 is TGTGCCAGGGCGGGGGCTAACTATGGCTACACCTTC. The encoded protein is CARAGANYGYTF.

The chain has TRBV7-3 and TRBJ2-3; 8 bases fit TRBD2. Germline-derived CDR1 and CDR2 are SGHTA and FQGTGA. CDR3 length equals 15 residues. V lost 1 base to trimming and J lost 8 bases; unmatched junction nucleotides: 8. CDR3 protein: CASSLSSSGGFTQYF. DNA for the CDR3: TGTGCCAGCAGCTTAAGTTCCAGCGGGGGTTTTACGCAGTATTTT.

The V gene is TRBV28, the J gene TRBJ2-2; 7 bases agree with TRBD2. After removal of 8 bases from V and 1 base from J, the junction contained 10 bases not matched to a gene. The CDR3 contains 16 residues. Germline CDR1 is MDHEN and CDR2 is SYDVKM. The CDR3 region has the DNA TGTGCCAGCGGCGGGGGAGCGGATGTGAACACCGGGGAGCTGTTTTTT. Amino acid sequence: CASGGGADVNTGELFF. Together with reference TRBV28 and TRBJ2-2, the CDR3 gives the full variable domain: DVKVTQSSRYLVKRTGEKVFLECVQDMDHENMFWYRQDPGLGLRLIYFSYDVKMKEKGDIPEGYSVSREKKERFSLILESASTNQTSMYLCASGGGADVNTGELFFGEGSRLTVL.

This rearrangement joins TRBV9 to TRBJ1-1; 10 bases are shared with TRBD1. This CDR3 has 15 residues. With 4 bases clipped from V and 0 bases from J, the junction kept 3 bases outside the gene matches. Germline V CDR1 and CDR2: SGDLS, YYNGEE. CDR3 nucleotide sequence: TGTGCCAGCAGCCCCGGGACAGGGGTGAACACTGAAGCTTTCTTT. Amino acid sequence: CASSPGTGVNTEAFF.

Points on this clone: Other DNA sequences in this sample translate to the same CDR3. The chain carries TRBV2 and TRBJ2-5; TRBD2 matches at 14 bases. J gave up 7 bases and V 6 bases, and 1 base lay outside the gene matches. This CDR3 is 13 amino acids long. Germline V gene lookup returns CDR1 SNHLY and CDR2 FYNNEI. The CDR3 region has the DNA TGTGCCAGCAGCGGGACTAGCGGGGGGACCCAGTACTTC. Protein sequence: CASSGTSGGTQYF.

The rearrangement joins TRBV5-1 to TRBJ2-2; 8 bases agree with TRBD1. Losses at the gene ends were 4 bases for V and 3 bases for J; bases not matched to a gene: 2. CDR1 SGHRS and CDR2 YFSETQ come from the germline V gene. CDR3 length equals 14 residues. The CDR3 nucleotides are TGCGCCAGCAGCACGACAGGGGACACCGGGGAGCTGTTTTTT. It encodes CASSTTGDTGELFF.

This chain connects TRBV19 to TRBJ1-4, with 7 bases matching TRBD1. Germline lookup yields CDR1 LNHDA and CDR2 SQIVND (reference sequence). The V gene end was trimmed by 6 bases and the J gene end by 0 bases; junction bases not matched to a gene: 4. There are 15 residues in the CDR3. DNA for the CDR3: TGTGCCAGTAGCAGAGGACAGGCAACTAATGAAAAACTGTTTTTT. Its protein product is CASSRGQATNEKLFF.

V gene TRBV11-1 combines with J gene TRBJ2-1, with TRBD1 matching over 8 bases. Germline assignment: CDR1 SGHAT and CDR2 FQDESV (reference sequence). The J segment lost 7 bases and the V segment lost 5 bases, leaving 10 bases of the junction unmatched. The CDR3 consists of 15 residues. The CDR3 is CASSPRQGQGNEQFF. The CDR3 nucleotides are TGTGCCAGCAGCCCCCGACAGGGGCAGGGGAATGAGCAGTTCTTC.

CDR3 nucleotide sequence: TGTGCCGCCGGGACTGGGTCATACAATGAGCAGTTCTTC. The encoded protein is CAAGTGSYNEQFF. V usage is TRBV19 and J usage is TRBJ2-1; D is possibly TRBD2 (6 bases). The length of the CDR3 is 13 residues. Germline V lookup: CDR1 LNHDA, CDR2 SQIVND (reference sequence). The V and J ends lost 11 bases and 4 bases respectively, with 15 bases between them. The variable domain in full, with the rest retrieved from reference TRBV19 and TRBJ2-1, is DGGITQSPKYLFRKEGQNVTLSCEQNLNHDAMYWYRQDPGQGLRLIYYSQIVNDFQKGDIAEGYSVSREKKESFPLTVTSAQKNPTAFYLCAAGTGSYNEQFFGPGTRLTVL.

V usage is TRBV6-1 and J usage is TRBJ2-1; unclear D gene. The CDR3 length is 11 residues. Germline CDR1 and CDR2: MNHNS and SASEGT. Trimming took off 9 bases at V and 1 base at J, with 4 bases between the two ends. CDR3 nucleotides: TGTGCCAGTGTATCCTACAATGAGCAGTTCTTC. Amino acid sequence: CASVSYNEQFF.

The CDR3 region is CARSSQETQYF. The CDR3 nucleotides are TGTGCCAGAAGCTCACAAGAGACCCAGTACTTC. The J gene is TRBJ2-5, the V gene TRBV5-3, with D unclear. TRBV5-3 is known as an ORF, though its function is uncertain. V shed 3 bases and J shed 2 bases, with 2 bases lying between them. The CDR3 length is 11 residues.